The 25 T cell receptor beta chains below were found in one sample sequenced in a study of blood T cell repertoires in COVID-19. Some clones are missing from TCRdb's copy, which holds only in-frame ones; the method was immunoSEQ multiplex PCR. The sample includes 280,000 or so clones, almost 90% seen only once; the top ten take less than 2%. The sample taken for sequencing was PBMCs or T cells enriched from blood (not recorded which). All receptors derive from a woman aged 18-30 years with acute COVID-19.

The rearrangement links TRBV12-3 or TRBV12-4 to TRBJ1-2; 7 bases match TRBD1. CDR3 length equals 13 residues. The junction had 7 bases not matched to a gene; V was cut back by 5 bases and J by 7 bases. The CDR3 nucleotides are TGTGCCAGCAGTGCCGGGGACAGTTTTGGCTACACCTTC. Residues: CASSAGDSFGYTF.

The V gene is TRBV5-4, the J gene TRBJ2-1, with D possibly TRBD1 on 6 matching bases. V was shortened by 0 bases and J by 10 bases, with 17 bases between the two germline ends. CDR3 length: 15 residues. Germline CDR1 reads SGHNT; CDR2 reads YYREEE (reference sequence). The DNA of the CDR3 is TGTGCCAGCAGCTTGGTTCTAGGGGGTTACCAGGAGCAGTTCTTC. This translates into CASSLVLGGYQEQFF.

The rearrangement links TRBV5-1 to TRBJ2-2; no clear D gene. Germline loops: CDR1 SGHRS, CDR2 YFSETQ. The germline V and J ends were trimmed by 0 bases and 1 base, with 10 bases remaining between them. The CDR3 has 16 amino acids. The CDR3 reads CASSLEAQVNTGELFF. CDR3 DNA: TGCGCCAGCAGCTTGGAGGCGCAGGTGAACACCGGGGAGCTGTTTTTT.

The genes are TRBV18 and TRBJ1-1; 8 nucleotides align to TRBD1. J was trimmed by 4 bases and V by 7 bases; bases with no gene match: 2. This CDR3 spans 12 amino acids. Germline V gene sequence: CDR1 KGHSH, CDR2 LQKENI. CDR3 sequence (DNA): TGTGCCAGCTGGGACAGGTTCACTGAAGCTTTCTTT. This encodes CASWDRFTEAFF.

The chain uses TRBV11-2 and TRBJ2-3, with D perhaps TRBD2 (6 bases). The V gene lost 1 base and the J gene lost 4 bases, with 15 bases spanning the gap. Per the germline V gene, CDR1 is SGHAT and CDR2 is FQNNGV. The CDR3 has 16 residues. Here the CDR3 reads CASSLVGSGSPDTQYF. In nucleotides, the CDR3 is TGTGCCAGCAGCTTAGTCGGTAGCGGAAGCCCAGATACGCAGTATTTT. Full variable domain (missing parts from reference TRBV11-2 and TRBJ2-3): EAGVAQSPRYKIIEKRQSVAFWCNPISGHATLYWYQQILGQGPKLLIQFQNNGVVDDSQLPKDRFSAERLKGVDSTLKIQPAKLEDSAVYLCASSLVGSGSPDTQYFGPGTRLTVL.

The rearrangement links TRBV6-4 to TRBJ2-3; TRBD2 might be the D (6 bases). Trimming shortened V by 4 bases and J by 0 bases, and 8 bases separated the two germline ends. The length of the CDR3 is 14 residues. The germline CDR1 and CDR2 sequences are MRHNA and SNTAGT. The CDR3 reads CASSASASTDTQYF. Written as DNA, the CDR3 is TGTGCCAGCAGTGCTAGCGCTAGCACAGATACGCAGTATTTT.

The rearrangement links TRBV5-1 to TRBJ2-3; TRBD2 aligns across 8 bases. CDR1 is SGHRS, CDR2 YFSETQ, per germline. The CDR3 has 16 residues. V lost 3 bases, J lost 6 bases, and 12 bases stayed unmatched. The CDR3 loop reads CASSSLPGGRQDTQYF. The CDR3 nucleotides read TGCGCCAGCAGCTCGCTCCCGGGAGGGAGGCAGGATACGCAGTATTTT.

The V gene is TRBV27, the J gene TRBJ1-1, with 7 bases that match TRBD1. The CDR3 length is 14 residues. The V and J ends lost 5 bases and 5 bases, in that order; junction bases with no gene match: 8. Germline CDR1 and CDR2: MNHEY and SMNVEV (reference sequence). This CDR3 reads CASSNAGGSTEAFF. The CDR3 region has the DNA TGTGCCAGCAGTAACGCAGGGGGTTCGACTGAAGCTTTCTTT.

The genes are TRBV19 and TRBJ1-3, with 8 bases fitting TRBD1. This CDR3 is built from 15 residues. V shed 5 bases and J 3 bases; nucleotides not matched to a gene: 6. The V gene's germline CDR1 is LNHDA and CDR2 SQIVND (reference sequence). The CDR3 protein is CASSPLDRDGNTIYF. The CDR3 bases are TGTGCCAGTAGTCCTCTGGACAGGGATGGAAACACCATATATTTT.

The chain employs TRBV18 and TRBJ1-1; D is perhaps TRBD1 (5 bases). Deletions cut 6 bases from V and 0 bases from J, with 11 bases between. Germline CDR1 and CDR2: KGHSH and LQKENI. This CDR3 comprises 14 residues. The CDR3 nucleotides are TGTGCCAGCTCCTCCCAAGGGGTGAACACTGAAGCTTTCTTT. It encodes CASSSQGVNTEAFF.

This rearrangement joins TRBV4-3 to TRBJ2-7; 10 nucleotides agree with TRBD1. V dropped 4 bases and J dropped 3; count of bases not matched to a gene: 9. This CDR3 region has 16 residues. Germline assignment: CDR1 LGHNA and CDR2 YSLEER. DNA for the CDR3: TGCGCCAGCAGCCGGACGGCGGGACAGGGGTTCTACGAGCAGTACTTC. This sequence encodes CASSRTAGQGFYEQYF.

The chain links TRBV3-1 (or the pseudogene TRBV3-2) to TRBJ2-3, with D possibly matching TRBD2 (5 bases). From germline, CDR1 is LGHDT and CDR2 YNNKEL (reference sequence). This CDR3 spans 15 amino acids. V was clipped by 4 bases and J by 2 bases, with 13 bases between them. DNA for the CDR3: TGTGCCAGCAGCCCAAAACGGGGTTACACAGATACGCAGTATTTT. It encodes CASSPKRGYTDTQYF.

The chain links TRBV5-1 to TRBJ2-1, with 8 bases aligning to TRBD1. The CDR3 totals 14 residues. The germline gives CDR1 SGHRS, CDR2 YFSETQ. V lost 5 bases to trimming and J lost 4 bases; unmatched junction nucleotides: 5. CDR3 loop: CASRPGTGYNEQFF. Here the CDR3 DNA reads TGCGCCAGCAGGCCCGGGACAGGATACAATGAGCAGTTCTTC.

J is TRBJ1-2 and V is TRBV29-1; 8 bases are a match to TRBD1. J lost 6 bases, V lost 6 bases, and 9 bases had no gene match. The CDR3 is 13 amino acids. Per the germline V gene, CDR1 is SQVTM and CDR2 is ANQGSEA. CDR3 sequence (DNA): TGCAGCGTCCTGGGACAGGTGGGGAATGGCTACACCTTC. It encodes CSVLGQVGNGYTF.

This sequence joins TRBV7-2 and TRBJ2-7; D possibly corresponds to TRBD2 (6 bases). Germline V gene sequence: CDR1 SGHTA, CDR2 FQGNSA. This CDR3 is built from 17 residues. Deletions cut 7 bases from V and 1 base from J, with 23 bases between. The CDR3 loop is CASTLGGVWRGSYEQYF. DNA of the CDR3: TGTGCCAGCACCCTAGGAGGGGTCTGGCGGGGTTCCTACGAGCAGTACTTC.

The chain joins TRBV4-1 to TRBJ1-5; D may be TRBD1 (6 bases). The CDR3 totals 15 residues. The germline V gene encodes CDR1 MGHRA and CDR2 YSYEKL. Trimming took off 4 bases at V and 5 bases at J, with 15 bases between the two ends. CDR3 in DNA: TGCGCCAGCAGCCTCACAACAGGGACGGATCAGCCCCAGCATTTT. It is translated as CASSLTTGTDQPQHF.

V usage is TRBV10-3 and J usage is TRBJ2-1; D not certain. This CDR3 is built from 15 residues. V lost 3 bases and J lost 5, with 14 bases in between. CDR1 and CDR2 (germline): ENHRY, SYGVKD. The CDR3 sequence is CAISDLAEKNNEQFF. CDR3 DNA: TGTGCCATCAGTGATCTCGCGGAGAAAAACAATGAGCAGTTCTTC.

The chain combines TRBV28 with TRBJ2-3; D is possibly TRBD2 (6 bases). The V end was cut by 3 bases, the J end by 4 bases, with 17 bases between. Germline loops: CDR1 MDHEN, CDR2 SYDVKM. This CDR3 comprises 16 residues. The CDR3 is CASSLAGSTQADTQYF. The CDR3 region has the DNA TGTGCCAGCAGTTTGGCGGGATCAACCCAGGCAGATACGCAGTATTTT.

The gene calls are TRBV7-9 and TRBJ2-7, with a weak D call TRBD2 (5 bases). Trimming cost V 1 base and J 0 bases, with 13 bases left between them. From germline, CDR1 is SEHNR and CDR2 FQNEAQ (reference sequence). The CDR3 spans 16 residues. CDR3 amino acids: CASSLDSGSSSYEQYF. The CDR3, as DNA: TGTGCCAGCAGCTTAGATTCGGGAAGTAGCTCCTACGAGCAGTACTTC. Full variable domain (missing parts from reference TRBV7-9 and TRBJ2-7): DTGVSQNPRHKITKRGQNVTFRCDPISEHNRLYWYRQTLGQGPEFLTYFQNEAQLEKSRLLSDRFSAERPKGSFSTLEIQRTEQGDSAMYLCASSLDSGSSSYEQYFGPGTRLTVT.

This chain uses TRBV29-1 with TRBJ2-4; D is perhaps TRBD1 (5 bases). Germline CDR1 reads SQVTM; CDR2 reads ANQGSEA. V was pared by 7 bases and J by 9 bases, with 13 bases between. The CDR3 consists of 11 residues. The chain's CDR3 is CSAQQGTIQYF. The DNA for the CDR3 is TGCAGCGCACAGCAGGGTACCATTCAGTACTTC.

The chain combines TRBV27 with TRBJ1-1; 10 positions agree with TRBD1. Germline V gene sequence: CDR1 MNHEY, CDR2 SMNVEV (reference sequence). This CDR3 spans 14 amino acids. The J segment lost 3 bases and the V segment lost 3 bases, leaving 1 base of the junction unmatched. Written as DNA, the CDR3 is TGTGCCAGCAGTTTCGGGACAGGGGACACTGAAGCTTTCTTT. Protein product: CASSFGTGDTEAFF.

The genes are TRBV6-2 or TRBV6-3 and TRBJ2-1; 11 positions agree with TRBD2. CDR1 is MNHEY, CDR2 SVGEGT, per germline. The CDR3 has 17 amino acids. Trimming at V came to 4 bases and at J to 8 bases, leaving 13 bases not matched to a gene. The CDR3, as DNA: TGTGCCAGCAGTTTGTACCTAGCGGGAGGTATATTGGATGAGCAGTTCTTC. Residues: CASSLYLAGGILDEQFF.

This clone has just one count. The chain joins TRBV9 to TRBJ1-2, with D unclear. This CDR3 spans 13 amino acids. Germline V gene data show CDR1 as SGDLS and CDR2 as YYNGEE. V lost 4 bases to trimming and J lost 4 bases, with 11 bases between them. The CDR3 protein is CASSRAGGYGYTF. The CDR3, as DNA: TGTGCCAGCAGCCGGGCGGGAGGCTATGGCTACACCTTC.

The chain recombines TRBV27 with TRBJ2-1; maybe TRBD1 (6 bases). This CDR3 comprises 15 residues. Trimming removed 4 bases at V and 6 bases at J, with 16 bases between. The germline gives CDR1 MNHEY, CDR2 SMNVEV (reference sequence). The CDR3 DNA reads TGTGCCAGCAGTTATCAACCGACAGGTCCCAATGAGCAGTTCTTC. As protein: CASSYQPTGPNEQFF.

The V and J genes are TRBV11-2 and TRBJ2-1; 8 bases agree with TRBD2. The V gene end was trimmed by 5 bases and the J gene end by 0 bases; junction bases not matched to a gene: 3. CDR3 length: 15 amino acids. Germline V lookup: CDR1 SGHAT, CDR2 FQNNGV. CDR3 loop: CASSLSGSSYNEQFF. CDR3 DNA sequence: TGTGCCAGCAGCCTCAGCGGGAGCTCCTACAATGAGCAGTTCTTC.